This entry concerns a single T cell receptor beta chain. Which antigen it targets is not known. It has no much larger one-base neighbor in the sample; base qualities were not kept. This record comes from a study of blood T cell repertoires in COVID-19 (dated by TCRdb to the early 2020s). Broadly, across the study: Collaborator samples came from the United States, Italy and Spain and covered acute and convalescent phases of COVID-19. Deeply sampled blood TCRbeta repertoires from subjects exposed to, actively infected with, or recovered from COVID-19 were included in the dataset. HLA class I and class II types, where available, came from metadata supplied by the sample provider rather than from assay-based typing. Nearly every sample came with metadata listing a de-identified subject ID, COVID-19 status, age in years and sex. The repertoires were made available in a free public database intended to serve as a resource for research on the immune response to SARS-CoV-2. Samples came from the ongoing ImmuneRACE study (first 160 participants) plus 1,254 subjects from 6 global collaborators. The prospective study material was composed of cDNA or gDNA derived from T cells, B-cell-depleted T cells, or PBMCs. General conclusions and limits of the study: Clinical and demographic metadata were provided uncurated, with the amount varying by source and participant.

The germline V gene yields MDHEN for CDR1 and SYDVKM for CDR2. CDR3 length: 14 amino acids, cysteine to phenylalanine. The retained sequence is limited to the CDR3, 42 bases, with the frame set at the first base. Trimming takes 6 bases from V and 4 bases from J, and the germline ends sit 13 bases apart. The immunoSEQ Assay, a bias-controlled multiplex PCR, was used to amplify TCRbeta CDR3 regions from genomic DNA. In the authors' own workflow: Within the assay, amplification of reference gene primers was used to estimate how many nucleated cells each sample contained. Sequence reads were collapsed and filtered to measure the absolute abundance of every unique TCRbeta CDR3 rearrangement. For each sample, productive Simpson clonality was calculated as the square root of Simpson's diversity index over productive rearrangements. TCRdb limited this immuneACCESS table to in-frame rearrangements with V and J called. A share of clones is missing; checked studies link under half to unresolved V genes, and the rest is unexplained. D and trimming come from the DNA, and the V and J calls and clone size come from that table. This sample comprises approximately 290,000 clones, around 91% of them detected only once. The ten top clones hold roughly 4.3% of the sample.

Participants in the prospective study were aged about 18 to 100 years, lived in over 20 United States geographic areas, and enrolled through a virtual design. In the prospective study, participants were assigned to cohorts based on the clinical history participants reported in a screening survey and a study questionnaire. In the prospective study, mobile phlebotomists collected whole blood, serum and a nasopharyngeal or oropharyngeal swab from each participant. Over an approximately 2-month period, participants in the prospective study had the option of providing additional blood draws and questionnaires. Blood samples from the prospective study were shipped frozen or at room temperature prior to DNA extraction.

The chain uses TRBV28 and TRBJ1-3; the D gene is perhaps TRBD1, on 5 matching bases. The TCR sequence derives from a woman aged 18-29 years with acute COVID-19. Specimen: PBMCs or T cells enriched from blood (not recorded which). The CDR3 in this case is CASSLVTAGNTIYF. In nucleotide form, the sequence is TGTGCCAGCAGCCTGGTGACAGCGGGAAACACCATATATTTT.